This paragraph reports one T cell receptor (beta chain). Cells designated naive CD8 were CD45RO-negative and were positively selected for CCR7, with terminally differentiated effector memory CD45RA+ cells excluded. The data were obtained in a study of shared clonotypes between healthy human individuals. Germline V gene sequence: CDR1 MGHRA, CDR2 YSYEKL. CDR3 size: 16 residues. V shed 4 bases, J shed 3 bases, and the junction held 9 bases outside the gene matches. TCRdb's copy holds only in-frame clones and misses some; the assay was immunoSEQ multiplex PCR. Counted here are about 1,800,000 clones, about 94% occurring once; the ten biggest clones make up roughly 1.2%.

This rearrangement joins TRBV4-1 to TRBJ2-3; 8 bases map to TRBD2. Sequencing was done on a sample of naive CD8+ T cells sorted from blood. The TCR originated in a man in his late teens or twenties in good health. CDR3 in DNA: TGCGCCAGCAGCCCCTATAGCGGGGAGGGGACAGATACGCAGTATTTT. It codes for CASSPYSGEGTDTQYF.